The 29 T cell receptor beta chains presented below share a single source sample, sequenced in a study of blood T cell repertoires in COVID-19. The table came from immunoSEQ multiplex PCR; TCRdb's copy has only in-frame clones and leaves some out. The profile shows roughly 390,000 clones, 70% to 90% of them singletons. The sample taken for sequencing was peripheral blood. The receptor set was obtained from a woman aged 25-40 years with COVID-19, enrolled during active disease.

The gene calls are TRBV28 and TRBJ1-1; D may be TRBD1 (6 bases). CDR1 and CDR2 from the germline V gene are MDHEN and SYDVKM. This CDR3 is 14 amino acids long. Trimming took off 10 bases at V and 4 bases at J, with 19 bases between the two ends. CDR3 DNA sequence: TGTGCCACCCTTCCAGGGGATTGGGCCACTGAAGCTTTCTTT. It is translated as CATLPGDWATEAFF.

J is TRBJ2-2 and V is TRBV9, with 13 bases matching TRBD2. Germline assignment: CDR1 SGDLS and CDR2 YYNGEE. Unmatched junction bases numbered 6, after V lost 0 bases and J lost 1 base. The CDR3 totals 19 residues. The CDR3 protein is CASSVDTSGRVWNTGELFF. In DNA, the CDR3 is TGTGCCAGCAGCGTAGATACTAGCGGGAGGGTTTGGAACACCGGGGAGCTGTTTTTT.

There are a few counts of this clone. V gene TRBV2 combines with J gene TRBJ1-4; no clear D gene. Trimming took off 4 bases at V and 2 bases at J, with 14 bases between the two ends. Per germline, CDR1 SNHLY and CDR2 FYNNEI. The CDR3 length is 16 residues. The chain's CDR3 is CASSVGDSRTNEKLFF. In nucleotides, the CDR3 is TGTGCCAGCAGTGTAGGAGATTCGAGGACTAATGAAAAACTGTTTTTT.

This CDR3 is CASSRWDSQETQYF. The CDR3 nucleotides read TGTGCCAGCAGCCGGTGGGACAGCCAAGAGACCCAGTACTTC. The genes are TRBV5-4 and TRBJ2-5; TRBD1 aligns across 7 bases. With V trimmed by 4 bases and J by 1 base, 4 bases remained unmatched. CDR1 is SGHNT and CDR2 is YYREEE in the germline V gene (reference sequence). The CDR3 loop spans 14 amino acids.

V gene TRBV2 combines with J gene TRBJ2-7; possibly TRBD2 for D (6 bases). The CDR3 runs 14 residues. Trimming left V 5 bases short and J 4 bases short, with 15 bases between. Germline CDR1 and CDR2: SNHLY and FYNNEI. This chain's CDR3 is CASSSGTGGYEQYF. CDR3 DNA sequence: TGTGCCAGCAGTTCCGGGACTGGAGGGTACGAGCAGTACTTC.

The gene calls are TRBV15 and TRBJ2-1; 11 bases map to TRBD2. CDR1 LNHNV and CDR2 YYDKDF come from the germline V gene (reference sequence). The J segment lost 5 bases and the V segment lost 0 bases, leaving 0 bases of the junction unmatched. The CDR3 runs to 15 residues. In DNA, the CDR3 is TGTGCCACCAGCAGAGAACTAGCGGGAGACAATGAGCAGTTCTTC. Translated, it gives CATSRELAGDNEQFF.

This clone has only a few counts. The rearrangement joins TRBV6-1 to TRBJ2-7; D is possibly TRBD1 (6 bases). Trimming cost V 1 base and J 1 base, with 11 bases left between them. This CDR3 has 15 residues. Germline CDR1 reads MNHNS; CDR2 reads SASEGT. CDR3 sequence reads: CASSEGTDHSYEQYF. In DNA form, the CDR3 reads TGTGCCAGCAGTGAAGGGACAGACCATTCCTACGAGCAGTACTTC.

CDR3 in DNA: TGTGCCTGGAGCAGGGGACTAGCGGGAGAGGATACGCAGTATTTT. Encoded protein: CAWSRGLAGEDTQYF. The chain couples TRBV30 to TRBJ2-3; 14 nucleotides line up with TRBD2. Germline CDR1 and CDR2: GTSNPN and SVGIG (reference sequence). V dropped 3 bases and J dropped 6; count of bases not matched to a gene: 5. The CDR3 runs to 15 residues.

The chain couples TRBV5-1 to TRBJ2-7, with D perhaps TRBD1 (6 bases). The V gene lost 5 bases and the J gene lost 7 bases, with 16 bases spanning the gap. Germline CDR1 and CDR2: SGHRS and YFSETQ. The CDR3 runs 13 residues. The CDR3 protein is CASSRYEGDEQYF. The DNA of the CDR3 is TGCGCCAGCAGTAGGTATGAGGGGGATGAGCAGTACTTC.

This sequence joins TRBV21-1 and TRBJ1-2. TRBV21-1 is labeled a pseudogene. This CDR3 spans 18 amino acids. CDR3 in DNA: TGTGCCAGCAGCAAAGCGCGGAGGGGAGGGACCCTTTACTATGGCTACACCTTC. It encodes CASSKARRGGTLYYGYTF.

This clone was seen only a few times. The rearrangement joins TRBV12-3 or TRBV12-4 to TRBJ2-7; D unresolved. The CDR3 extends over 12 amino acids. Trimming stripped 8 bases from V and 3 bases from J, with 11 bases between. CDR3 nucleotide sequence: TGTGCCAGCGCGTCCTCCGGCTACGAGCAGTACTTC. Translating gives CASASSGYEQYF.

The chain employs TRBV7-2 and TRBJ2-3; 15 positions agree with TRBD2. Trimming took 5 bases from V and 5 from J; bases not matched to a gene: 8. The CDR3 has 17 residues. Germline CDR1 is SGHTA and CDR2 is FQGNSA. Here the CDR3 DNA reads TGTGCCAGCAGCGGACTAGCGGGAGGGGATTGGAAAGATACGCAGTATTTT. Amino acids: CASSGLAGGDWKDTQYF.

This clone was detected once. The chain couples TRBV2 to TRBJ2-5; TRBD2 matches at 14 bases. The J segment lost 3 bases and the V segment lost 5 bases, leaving 5 bases of the junction unmatched. This CDR3 region has 16 residues. Germline lookup yields CDR1 SNHLY and CDR2 FYNNEI. In DNA, the CDR3 is TGTGCCAGCAGTTTCGGACTAGCGGGAGGTGAAGAGACCCAGTACTTC. Amino acid sequence: CASSFGLAGGEETQYF. Drawing the rest from reference TRBV2 and TRBJ2-5, the complete variable domain is EPEVTQTPSHQVTQMGQEVILRCVPISNHLYFYWYRQILGQKVEFLVSFYNNEISEKSEIFDDQFSVERPDGSNFTLKIRSTKLEDSAMYFCASSFGLAGGEETQYFGPGTRLLVL.

V gene TRBV30 combines with J gene TRBJ2-7, with 9 bases fitting TRBD1. The CDR3 covers 18 residues. Looked up from germline, CDR1 is GTSNPN and CDR2 is SVGIG (reference sequence). Trimming cost V 5 bases and J 1 base; bases outside gene matches: 18. The CDR3 DNA is TGTGCCTGGCTAGGCATGGCGGGACAGGGAAGAGGGTCCTACGAGCAGTACTTC. As protein: CAWLGMAGQGRGSYEQYF.

The rearrangement links TRBV30 to TRBJ1-2; 7 nucleotides line up with TRBD1. From germline, CDR1 is GTSNPN and CDR2 SVGIG (reference sequence). J lost 2 bases, V lost 2 bases, and 5 bases had no gene match. This CDR3 spans 14 amino acids. This CDR3 is CAWSTGTANYGYTF. The DNA of the CDR3 is TGTGCCTGGAGTACCGGGACAGCGAACTATGGCTACACCTTC.

For this clone: Relative to the germline gene, one junction end is altered; a read error may explain this. This chain links TRBV5-1 with TRBJ2-7, with a possible D match to TRBD1 (6 bases). The length of the CDR3 is 17 residues. Germline V gene lookup returns CDR1 SGHRS and CDR2 YFSETQ. CDR3 protein: CASSPFGSGHVSHEQYF. The DNA of the CDR3 is TGCGCCAGCAGCCCCTTTGGTTCGGGACATGTCTCCCACGAGCAGTACTTC.

The rearrangement uses TRBV28 and TRBJ2-7, with 7 nucleotides matching TRBD2. This CDR3 region has 16 residues. Germline loops: CDR1 MDHEN, CDR2 SYDVKM. Germline trimming cut 4 bases from V and 0 bases from J; bases unmatched to any gene: 9. DNA for the CDR3: TGTGCCAGCAGTTGGGATCTAGCGGCTTCCTCCTACGAGCAGTACTTC. This sequence encodes CASSWDLAASSYEQYF.

Only a few counts were recorded for this clone. The chain carries TRBV19 and TRBJ2-1, with 14 bases matching TRBD2. This CDR3 spans 18 amino acids. Unmatched junction bases numbered 6, after V lost 0 bases and J lost 5 bases. Germline V gene data show CDR1 as LNHDA and CDR2 as SQIVND (reference sequence). The DNA of the CDR3 is TGTGCCAGTAGTATAGATCGGACTAGCGGGAGGCTAGACAATGAGCAGTTCTTC. Translating it yields CASSIDRTSGRLDNEQFF.

This chain joins TRBV5-5 and TRBJ2-1; 12 nucleotides align to TRBD2. Germline V CDR1 and CDR2: SGHKS, YYEKEE (reference sequence). CDR3 size: 16 residues. V lost 4 bases to trimming and J lost 7 bases; unmatched junction nucleotides: 9. CDR3 sequence: CASSPRGTSGGNEQFF. In nucleotides, the CDR3 is TGTGCCAGCAGCCCTAGGGGAACTAGCGGGGGGAATGAGCAGTTCTTC.

The CDR3 is CASSQTGRGEQYF. The CDR3 coding sequence is TGTGCCAGCAGCCAGACAGGGAGAGGCGAGCAGTACTTC. This chain connects TRBV3-1 (or the pseudogene TRBV3-2) to TRBJ2-7, with TRBD1 identical over 7 bases. CDR1 and CDR2 from the germline V gene are LGHDT and YNNKEL (reference sequence). J was trimmed by 6 bases and V by 3 bases; bases with no gene match: 5. CDR3 size: 13 residues.

This chain uses TRBV28 with TRBJ2-5, with 7 bases that match TRBD1. Germline V lookup: CDR1 MDHEN, CDR2 SYDVKM. V lost 4 bases to trimming and J lost 1 base; unmatched junction nucleotides: 9. The CDR3 has 16 amino acids. The CDR3 reads CASSSLRGTLQETQYF. The CDR3 DNA follows: TGTGCCAGCAGTTCCCTCAGGGGGACCCTCCAAGAGACCCAGTACTTC.

This clone has just one count. The genes are TRBV14 and TRBJ2-7; TRBD2 is a possible D gene (6 bases). The germline V gene has CDR1 SGHDN and CDR2 FVKESK. V was pared by 1 base and J by 9 bases, with 16 bases between. The CDR3 has 14 residues. The CDR3 is CASSQGGGPLGQYF. The CDR3 DNA reads as TGTGCCAGCAGCCAAGGGGGAGGTCCCCTCGGGCAGTACTTC.

The rearrangement uses TRBV28 and TRBJ2-3; TRBD1 matches 7 bases. The CDR3 sequence is 14 residues long. Germline trimming cut 8 bases from V and 5 bases from J; bases unmatched to any gene: 10. Germline V lookup: CDR1 MDHEN, CDR2 SYDVKM. CDR3 in amino acids: CASRSTGVIDTQYF. The CDR3 nucleotides read TGTGCCAGCCGATCTACAGGGGTAATAGATACGCAGTATTTT.

This clone was observed a single time. The genes are TRBV6-2 or TRBV6-3 and TRBJ2-7, with 7 bases aligning to TRBD2. Germline trimming cut 2 bases from V and 5 bases from J; bases unmatched to any gene: 6. Germline CDR1 reads MNHEY; CDR2 reads SVGEGT. This CDR3 contains 14 residues. For the CDR3, the DNA is TGTGCCAGCAGTTACGCGGGAGAGGTCCACGAGCAGTACTTC. Encoded protein: CASSYAGEVHEQYF.

This sequence joins TRBV6-5 and TRBJ1-5; 10 positions match TRBD1. Germline CDR1 is MNHEY and CDR2 is SVGAGI. After removal of 2 bases from V and 7 bases from J, the junction contained 5 bases not matched to a gene. The CDR3 loop spans 15 amino acids. CDR3 in amino acids: CASSYRRDRGQPQHF. In DNA, the CDR3 is TGTGCCAGCAGTTACCGCCGGGACAGGGGCCAGCCCCAGCATTTT.

The CDR3 here is CASSILGLAGNTIYF. The CDR3 DNA follows: TGTGCCAGTAGTATTCTGGGTCTAGCTGGAAACACCATATATTTT. The chain uses TRBV19 and TRBJ1-3, with D unclear. Germline loops: CDR1 LNHDA, CDR2 SQIVND (reference sequence). The CDR3 has 15 amino acids. The V and J ends lost 3 bases and 2 bases respectively, with 11 bases between them.

The table lists this clone with a few counts. The chain is built from TRBV28 and TRBJ2-2; TRBD2 matches at 14 bases. V was pared by 5 bases and J by 6 bases, with 2 bases of the junction left unmatched. This CDR3 is built from 15 residues. Germline V gives CDR1 MDHEN, CDR2 SYDVKM. CDR3 DNA: TGTGCCAGCAGTCGACTAGCGGGAGGGCCCGGGGAGCTGTTTTTT. It translates to CASSRLAGGPGELFF.

The chain has TRBV24-1 and TRBJ2-5; D call uncertain. This CDR3 comprises 12 residues. Per the germline V gene, CDR1 is KGHDR and CDR2 is SFDVKD. V shed 4 bases and J shed 8 bases, with 10 bases lying between them. CDR3 sequence reads: CATSDKTRTQYF. The CDR3 DNA reads as TGTGCCACCAGTGACAAGACACGAACCCAGTACTTC.

The rearrangement joins TRBV2 to TRBJ2-6; TRBD2 might be the D (6 bases). This CDR3 is 14 amino acids long. V was pared by 11 bases and J by 1 base, with 12 bases between. Germline V gene sequence: CDR1 SNHLY, CDR2 FYNNEI. The DNA for the CDR3 is TGTGCCTCCAGCCGGGGGTCTGGGGCCAACGTCCTGACTTTC. Residues: CASSRGSGANVLTF.